Listed below are T cell receptor beta chains from one sample, sequenced in a study of blood T cell repertoires in COVID-19. The table came from immunoSEQ multiplex PCR; TCRdb's copy has only in-frame clones and leaves some out. The profile covers some 38,000 clones, with about four fifths appearing a single time and more than 8.5% taken by the ten largest. The sample taken for sequencing was peripheral blood. These receptors were obtained from a man between 60 and 75 years old in a cohort sampled during active COVID-19. Both conserved end residues are part of each CDR3. D genes are given only for firm matches. Some rows mark clone size as missing; the rest say once, few, many or name a class of expanded clone.

j_call v_call clone_size d_call cdr3_nt cdr3_aa
TRBJ2-2 TRBV24-1 NA NA TGTGCCACCAGTGATTCGTTCGGGGGGAACACCGGGGAGCTGTTTTTT CATSDSFGGNTGELFF
TRBJ1-2 TRBV19 NA NA TGTGCCAGTTACTCCTGGGAGGGGAGGAACTATGGCTACACCTTC CASYSWEGRNYGYTF
TRBJ1-3 TRBV28 NA TRBD1 TGTGCCAGCAGTTTACATGGACAGGCGGGAAACACCATATATTTT CASSLHGQAGNTIYF
TRBJ1-3 TRBV7-8 NA TRBD1 TGTGCCAGCAGCTACGGGACAGCTGGAAACACCATATATTTT CASSYGTAGNTIYF
TRBJ1-2 TRBV12-5 NA TRBD1 TGTGCTAGTGGTTTGGACGCAGGGGGCGGTGGCTACACCTTC CASGLDAGGGGYTF
TRBJ1-6 TRBV19 NA NA TGTGCCAGTAGTATGGGTGACCCGGGGACTCTAATGGATTCACCCCTCCACTTT CASSMGDPGTLMDSPLHF
TRBJ2-7 TRBV19 NA TRBD1 TGTGCCAGCAGTCCGGGACAGGGCTTCTACTACGAGCAGTACTTC CASSPGQGFYYEQYF
TRBJ1-2 TRBV6-1 once NA TGTGCCAGCAGTGACATGAGAGGCTACACCTTC CASSDMRGYTF
TRBJ2-3 TRBV6-5 NA NA TGTGCCAGCATGGCGGCAGGGCGAAGAGATACGCAGTATTTT CASMAAGRRDTQYF
TRBJ1-2 TRBV27 NA TRBD1 TGTGCCAGCAGTACGACAGGGATCTATGGCTACACCTTC CASSTTGIYGYTF
TRBJ2-5 TRBV25-1 NA NA TGTGCCAGCAGTGCCCACCGGGACTTACAAGAGACCCAGTACTTC CASSAHRDLQETQYF
TRBJ2-3 TRBV20-1 NA TRBD2 TGCAGTGCTAGTCCCTTACTAGCGGGAGCTGATACGCAGTATTTT CSASPLLAGADTQYF
TRBJ2-1 TRBV6-5 NA NA TGTGCCAGCAGCCAGCGCAATGAGCAGTTCTTC CASSQRNEQFF
TRBJ2-5 TRBV28 NA NA TGTGCCAGCAGTTTATGGGGGGCGCGGACTGGGGAGACCCAGTACTTC CASSLWGARTGETQYF
TRBJ2-1 TRBV10-1 NA NA TGCGCCAGCAGTGGTTCGATAGCCCCCAATGAGCAGTTCTTC CASSGSIAPNEQFF
TRBJ2-3 TRBV7-8 NA TRBD1 TGTGCCAGCAGCCGGGACAGGGAAGGGTCGCAGTATTTT CASSRDREGSQYF
TRBJ2-1 TRBV7-2 NA TRBD2 TGTGCCAGCAGCTTAGAGATTGGCGGGAGAGAGGATAGGTTCTTC CASSLEIGGREDRFF
TRBJ1-4 TRBV19 NA NA TGTGCCAGTACCCAGTCCCGTGCAACTAATGAAAAACTGTTTTTT CASTQSRATNEKLFF
TRBJ1-1 TRBV28 NA TRBD1 TGTGCCAGCACCGACCCCAGGGGGCGGTCGGGCACTGAAGCTTTCTTT CASTDPRGRSGTEAFF
TRBJ1-5 TRBV28 NA NA TGTGCCAGCACTACGATCCGGGGGGGGCCCCAGCATTTT CASTTIRGGPQHF
TRBJ2-5 TRBV29-1 NA NA TGCAGCGTTGGACTCCAAGAGACCCAGTACTTC CSVGLQETQYF
TRBJ2-1 TRBV5-5 once TRBD1 TGTGCCAGCAGCTTCGACAGGGGGAGTTACAATGAGCAGTTCTTC CASSFDRGSYNEQFF
TRBJ1-1 TRBV18 NA TRBD1 TGTGCCAGCTCACCCACCGGACAGGGGGGGACTGAAGCTTTCTTT CASSPTGQGGTEAFF
TRBJ2-1 TRBV5-1 NA NA TGCGCCAGCAGGGTGTTCGGGACATACAATGAGCAGTTCTTC CASRVFGTYNEQFF
TRBJ2-5 TRBV27 NA NA TGTGCCAGCAGTTTTCTTCGGGGGAATGGTGAAGAGACCCAGTACTTC CASSFLRGNGEETQYF
TRBJ1-6 TRBV5-4 NA TRBD1 TGTGCCAGCAGCGCCTGGGGGACAGGTCCCCAAAATTCACCCCTCCACTTT CASSAWGTGPQNSPLHF
TRBJ2-5 TRBV19 NA NA TGTGCCAGTAGTATAGCCCCCAGGCAGACCCAGTACTTC CASSIAPRQTQYF
TRBJ2-3 TRBV10-3 NA NA TGTGCCACCGGAGGTTCGGGAGATACGCAGTATTTT CATGGSGDTQYF
TRBJ2-3 TRBV2 NA NA TGTGCCAGCAGTGAAGCGAGGCTAGACAGGAGCACAGATACGCAGTATTTT CASSEARLDRSTDTQYF
TRBJ2-7 TRBV5-5 NA NA TGTGCCAGCAGGAACACAGGGTCCTGGTACGAGCAGTACTTC CASRNTGSWYEQYF
TRBJ1-5 TRBV30 NA NA TGTGCCTGGAGCGGAGCCAATCAGCCCCAGCATTTT CAWSGANQPQHF
TRBJ2-7 TRBV5-4 medium-sized NA TGTGCCAGCAGCGTAGGGACACTGTACGAGCAGTACTTC CASSVGTLYEQYF
TRBJ1-4 TRBV5-4 NA TRBD1 TGTGCCAGCAGATCCGACAGGGTTGAAAAACTGTTTTTT CASRSDRVEKLFF
TRBJ2-2 TRBV14 NA NA TGTGCCAGCAGTCCAGGAAGAACCGGGGAGCTGTTTTTT CASSPGRTGELFF
TRBJ2-1 TRBV2 NA TRBD2 TGTGCCAGCAGTGAACTTGCTAGCGGATACAATGAGCAGTTCTTC CASSELASGYNEQFF
TRBJ1-4 TRBV4-3 NA TRBD1 TGCGCCAGCAGCCAAGAGGGGCTGGGGACAGGGGAAAAACTGTTTTTT CASSQEGLGTGEKLFF
TRBJ2-3 TRBV7-9 NA NA TGTGCCAGCAGCTCCCTAGGAACAGATACGCAGTATTTT CASSSLGTDTQYF
TRBJ2-2 TRBV30 NA TRBD1 TGTGCCTTGGACAGGGCGAACACCGGGGAGCTGTTTTTT CALDRANTGELFF
TRBJ2-7 TRBV19 NA NA TGTGCCAGTAGTAGACAGGCTCAGAATATCTACGAGCAGTACTTC CASSRQAQNIYEQYF
TRBJ1-5 TRBV7-8 NA TRBD1 TGTGCCAGCAGCTCTACAGGGGGGTATCAGCCCCAGCATTTT CASSSTGGYQPQHF
TRBJ2-7 TRBV6-8 NA NA TGTGCCAGCAGTTCAAGGGACATGGTCTACGAGCAGTACTTC CASSSRDMVYEQYF
TRBJ2-2 TRBV29-1 few NA TGCAGCGCGGGGAGGTACGGGGAGCTGTTTTTT CSAGRYGELFF
TRBJ1-2 TRBV2 few TRBD1 TGTGCCAGCAGGAGGGGGACAGACTATGGCTACACCTTC CASRRGTDYGYTF
TRBJ1-1 TRBV7-9 NA NA TGTGCCAGCAGCTTACTCTTCGGTGAAGCTTTCTTT CASSLLFGEAFF